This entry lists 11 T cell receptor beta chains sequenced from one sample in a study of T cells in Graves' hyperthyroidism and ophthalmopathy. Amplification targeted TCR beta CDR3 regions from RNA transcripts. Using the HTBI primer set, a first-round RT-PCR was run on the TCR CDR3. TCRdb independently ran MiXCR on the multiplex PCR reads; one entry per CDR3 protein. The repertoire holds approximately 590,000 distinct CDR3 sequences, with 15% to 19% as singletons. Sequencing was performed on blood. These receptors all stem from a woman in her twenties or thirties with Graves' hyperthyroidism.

In nucleotides, the CDR3 is TGTGCCACCAGCTTAGACTATAGCGGAAGCACAGATACGCAGTATTTT. The encoded protein is CATSLDYSGSTDTQYF. This chain connects TRBV15 to TRBJ2-3, with D tentatively TRBD2 (6 bases). Germline V lookup: CDR1 LNHNV, CDR2 YYDKDF (reference sequence). Trimming pared 5 bases from V and 0 bases from J, leaving 15 bases between. CDR3 size: 16 residues.

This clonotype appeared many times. The chain's CDR3 is CASSYPRDGYTF. The CDR3, as DNA: TGTGCCAGCAGCTACCCGCGGGATGGCTACACCTTC. The chain uses TRBV6-2 or TRBV6-3 and TRBJ1-2; D not certain. The CDR3 contains 12 residues. V was cut by 6 bases and J by 6 bases, with 11 bases left in between. In germline, CDR1 is MNHEY, CDR2 SVGEGT.

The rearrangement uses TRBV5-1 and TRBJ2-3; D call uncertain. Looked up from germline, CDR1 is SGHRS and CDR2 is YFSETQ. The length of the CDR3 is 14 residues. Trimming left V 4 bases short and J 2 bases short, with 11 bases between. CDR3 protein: CASSLRQVTDTQYF. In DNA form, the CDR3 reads TGCGCCAGCAGCCTTAGGCAGGTCACAGATACGCAGTATTTT.

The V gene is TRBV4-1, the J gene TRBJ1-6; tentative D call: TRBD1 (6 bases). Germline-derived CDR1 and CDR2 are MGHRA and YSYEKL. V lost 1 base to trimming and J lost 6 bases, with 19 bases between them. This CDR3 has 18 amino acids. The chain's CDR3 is CASSQATTRDNLNSPLHF. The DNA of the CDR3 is TGCGCCAGCAGCCAAGCGACCACAAGGGACAACCTTAATTCACCCCTCCACTTT.

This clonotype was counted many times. CDR3: CASKFDYSTGELFF. CDR3 sequence (DNA): TGTGCCAGCAAGTTCGACTACTCGACCGGGGAGCTGTTTTTT. The V and J genes are TRBV27 and TRBJ2-2, with D perhaps TRBD2 (5 bases). Trimming cost V 7 bases and J 5 bases, with 14 bases left between them. The CDR3 sequence is 14 residues long. Germline V lookup: CDR1 MNHEY, CDR2 SMNVEV (reference sequence).

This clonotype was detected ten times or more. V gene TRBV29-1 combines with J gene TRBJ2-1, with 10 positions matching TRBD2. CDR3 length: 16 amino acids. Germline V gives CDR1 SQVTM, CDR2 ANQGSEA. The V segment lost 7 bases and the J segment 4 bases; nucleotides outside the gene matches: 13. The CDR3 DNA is TGCAGCGCCGCCCCTAGCGGGAGAGGCTCGTACAATGAGCAGTTCTTC. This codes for CSAAPSGRGSYNEQFF.

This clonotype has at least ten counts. CDR3 in amino acids: CSAANLRSYNEQFF. CDR3 bases: TGCAGCGCTGCGAACCTGCGCTCCTACAATGAGCAGTTCTTC. This sequence joins TRBV29-1 and TRBJ2-1, with D uncertain. Germline-derived CDR1 and CDR2 are SQVTM and ANQGSEA. The CDR3 has 14 amino acids. Trimming removed 7 bases at V and 0 bases at J, with 13 bases between.

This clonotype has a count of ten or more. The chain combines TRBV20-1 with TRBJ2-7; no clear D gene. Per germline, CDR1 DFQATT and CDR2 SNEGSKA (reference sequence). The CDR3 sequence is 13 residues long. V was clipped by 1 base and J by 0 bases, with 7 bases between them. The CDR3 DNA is TGCAGTGCTAGAGGACACCTCTCCTACGAGCAGTACTTC. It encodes CSARGHLSYEQYF.

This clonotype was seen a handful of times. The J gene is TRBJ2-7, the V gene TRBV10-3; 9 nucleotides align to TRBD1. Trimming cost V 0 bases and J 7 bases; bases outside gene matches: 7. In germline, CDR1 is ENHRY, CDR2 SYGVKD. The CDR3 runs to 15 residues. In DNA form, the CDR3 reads TGTGCCATCAGTGAGTCGTTGGCGGGACAGGGTGAGCAGTACTTC. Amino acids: CAISESLAGQGEQYF.

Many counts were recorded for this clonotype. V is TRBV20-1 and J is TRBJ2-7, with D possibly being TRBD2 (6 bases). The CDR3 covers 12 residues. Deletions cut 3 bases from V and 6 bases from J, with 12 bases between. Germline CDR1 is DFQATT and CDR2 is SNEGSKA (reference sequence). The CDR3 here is CSASPGSIEQYF. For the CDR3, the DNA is TGCAGTGCTAGTCCCGGGAGTATCGAGCAGTACTTC.

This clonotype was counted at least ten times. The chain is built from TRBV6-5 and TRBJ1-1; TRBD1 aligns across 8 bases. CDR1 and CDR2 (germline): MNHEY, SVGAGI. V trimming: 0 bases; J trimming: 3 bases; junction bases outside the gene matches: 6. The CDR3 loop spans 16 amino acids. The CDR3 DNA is TGTGCCAGCAGTTACTCGATGACAGGGGCGGACACTGAAGCTTTCTTT. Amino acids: CASSYSMTGADTEAFF.